This is a list of T cell receptor beta chains from one sample in a study of radiation and T cells in renal cell carcinoma. Sequencing used immunoSEQ multiplex PCR; TCRdb keeps in-frame clones, though not all of them. Among 60,000 to 65,000 clones listed, around 76% were seen once. Sequencing was performed on blood, taken from a patient whose treatment included radiotherapy and nephrectomy. The receptors shown here come from a man aged 55-75 years with renal cell carcinoma. CDR3s leave out the opening cysteine and the closing phenylalanine or tryptophan. Fields, in order: D gene, J gene, V gene, CDR3 protein. The D gene is left open where the match is weak.

.,TRBJ1-2,TRBV5-1,ASSLADRDYGYT
.,TRBJ2-3,TRBV5-4,ASSLEYTETDTQY
TRBD2,TRBJ2-3,TRBV5-1,ASSAGTSGSTDTQY
.,TRBJ2-1,TRBV19,ASSNPGLTYNEQF
TRBD1,TRBJ2-5,TRBV19,ASRGGQLYQETQY
.,TRBJ2-2,TRBV29-1,SVRVTGELF
TRBD1,TRBJ1-3,TRBV9,ASSAHQGDGNTIY
.,TRBJ2-2,TRBV5-1,ASSSRQTTNTGELF
.,TRBJ2-3,TRBV11-2,ASSFWGFTDTQY
TRBD1,TRBJ1-4,TRBV2,ASSEAATGVSEKLF
.,TRBJ1-5,TRBV5-4,ASSLRGSSFNQPQH